This T cell receptor beta chain stems from a study of blood T cells in healthy people across ages. Comment on this clonotype: Its matching antigen is unknown.

The study's findings and limits: Long-lived donors had more naive CD4+ cells and higher diversity than aged donors.

Germline V gene data show CDR1 as DFQATT and CDR2 as SNEGSKA (reference sequence). The V segment lost 3 bases and the J segment 7 bases; nucleotides outside the gene matches: 5. The CDR3 loop spans 13 amino acids. A second PCR of about 7 to 11 cycles used a sample-barcoded 5' primer and a J-beta primer mix. TCRdb analysed the 5' RACE reads with MiXCR anew, one entry per CDR3 protein. The sample records some 1,500,000 distinct CDR3 sequences, approximately 43% being singletons. The source is a woman aged 18-35 years in good health. J is TRBJ2-1 and V is TRBV20-1, with 8 bases identical to TRBD2. Material for sequencing was blood. In nucleotides, the CDR3 is TGCAGTGCTAGCAGCGGGGGTAATAATGAGCAGTTCTTC. Encoded protein: CSASSGGNNEQFF.